These T cell receptor beta chains were read from a single sample in a study of cytomegalovirus exposure and HLA in healthy donors. TCRdb keeps only in-frame clones here, not all; method: immunoSEQ multiplex PCR. The table lists some 160,000 clones, over 70% of them singletons. Sequencing was carried out using PBMCs. Receptors originate from a woman in her thirties or forties in good health and CMV-seropositive. Each CDR3 is given with its conserved first and last residue. The order of the fields is CDR3 protein, CDR3 DNA, V gene, J gene, clone size, D gene. The D gene is left open where the match is weak. Size values are once, few and many counts, or a class for expanded clones, and some rows have none.

CDR3: CASGLGQDDEKLFF
DNA: TGTGCTAGTGGTTTGGGACAGGACGATGAAAAACTGTTTTTT
V: TRBV12-5
J: TRBJ1-4
size: .
D: .

CDR3: CASSLVGQGVLSYEQYF
DNA: TGTGCCAGCAGCTTGGTGGGACAGGGGGTACTCTCCTACGAGCAGTACTTC
V: TRBV5-5
J: TRBJ2-7
size: once
D: TRBD1

CDR3: CAWLRRGSEKLFF
DNA: TGTGCCTGGTTACGTAGAGGGAGTGAAAAACTGTTTTTT
V: TRBV30
J: TRBJ1-4
size: .
D: .

CDR3: CASSPGLVLAGELFF
DNA: TGTGCCAGCTCACCGGGACTTGTGCTTGCCGGGGAGCTGTTTTTT
V: TRBV18
J: TRBJ2-2
size: .
D: .

CDR3: CASSVNPAGHIPSYEQYF
DNA: TGTGCCAGCAGTGTCAACCCCGCCGGACATATACCCTCCTACGAGCAGTACTTC
V: TRBV6-1
J: TRBJ2-7
size: .
D: .

CDR3: CASSQEGLGVVGATASGANVLTF
DNA: TGTGCCAGCAGCCAAGAGGGCCTGGGGGTCGTGGGGGCGACTGCCTCTGGGGCCAACGTCCTGACTTTC
V: TRBV4-2
J: TRBJ2-6
size: .
D: .

CDR3: CASSMNRGLAKNIQYF
DNA: TGTGCCAGTAGTATGAACAGGGGGCTGGCCAAAAACATTCAGTACTTC
V: TRBV19
J: TRBJ2-4
size: few
D: TRBD1

CDR3: CSGKNQGELFF
DNA: TGCAGCGGCAAAAACCAGGGGGAACTGTTTTTT
V: TRBV29-1
J: TRBJ1-4
size: .
D: TRBD1

CDR3: CASNAGTGQAYEQYF
DNA: TGTGCCAGCAATGCCGGGACAGGCCAGGCCTACGAGCAGTACTTC
V: TRBV2
J: TRBJ2-7
size: .
D: TRBD1

CDR3: CATSRPRGGNYGYTF
DNA: TGTGCCACCAGCAGACCCAGGGGCGGAAACTATGGCTACACCTTC
V: TRBV15
J: TRBJ1-2
size: few
D: .

CDR3: CASSDGWGPYEQYF
DNA: TGTGCCAGCAGTGATGGGTGGGGCCCCTACGAGCAGTACTTC
V: TRBV6-1
J: TRBJ2-7
size: .
D: .

CDR3: CASSPRYQGAANYGYTF
DNA: TGTGCCAGCAGCCCAAGATACCAGGGGGCCGCTAACTATGGCTACACCTTC
V: TRBV7-2
J: TRBJ1-2
size: .
D: TRBD1

CDR3: CASSSPGGTEAFF
DNA: TGTGCCAGCAGTTCTCCAGGGGGCACTGAAGCTTTCTTT
V: TRBV27
J: TRBJ1-1
size: few
D: TRBD1

CDR3: CASSPRTAGNTEAFF
DNA: TGTGCCAGCAGTCCCCGGACAGCTGGGAACACTGAAGCTTTCTTT
V: TRBV28
J: TRBJ1-1
size: .
D: .

CDR3: CATSRDRFYDEQYF
DNA: TGTGCCACCAGCAGAGATCGTTTCTACGACGAGCAGTACTTC
V: TRBV15
J: TRBJ2-7
size: .
D: .

CDR3: CASHRSNEQFF
DNA: TGTGCCAGCCATAGGAGCAATGAGCAGTTCTTC
V: TRBV28
J: TRBJ2-1
size: .
D: .

CDR3: CASSQGADTQYF
DNA: TGTGCCAGCAGCCAGGGTGCAGATACGCAGTATTTT
V: TRBV28
J: TRBJ2-3
size: .
D: .

CDR3: CASSPYRNTEAFF
DNA: TGTGCCAGCAGCCCCTACAGGAACACTGAAGCTTTCTTT
V: TRBV6-5
J: TRBJ1-1
size: .
D: .

CDR3: CASNVAYADYGYTF
DNA: TGTGCCAGCAACGTTGCGTATGCCGACTATGGCTACACCTTC
V: TRBV5-4
J: TRBJ1-2
size: .
D: .

CDR3: CASSQESTGTDTQYF
DNA: TGTGCCAGCAGCCAAGAATCTACAGGCACAGATACGCAGTATTTT
V: TRBV4-2
J: TRBJ2-3
size: .
D: .

CDR3: CAISEQGGSYGYTF
DNA: TGTGCCATCAGTGAGCAAGGGGGCAGCTATGGCTACACCTTC
V: TRBV10-3
J: TRBJ1-2
size: few
D: TRBD1

CDR3: CASSEALNYGYTF
DNA: TGTGCCAGCAGCGAAGCTCTTAACTATGGCTACACCTTC
V: TRBV9
J: TRBJ1-2
size: few
D: .

CDR3: CASRDRVAWEQYF
DNA: TGTGCCAGCAGAGACAGGGTGGCTTGGGAGCAGTACTTC
V: TRBV6-5
J: TRBJ2-7
size: .
D: TRBD1

CDR3: CASRPSGQPPGYTF
DNA: TGTGCCAGCAGGCCTTCTGGACAGCCCCCGGGCTACACCTTC
V: TRBV27
J: TRBJ1-2
size: .
D: .

CDR3: CASRRTGGMYGYTF
DNA: TGTGCCAGCAGACGGACGGGGGGAATGTATGGCTACACCTTC
V: TRBV28
J: TRBJ1-2
size: .
D: .

CDR3: CASRKLRDSSLEAFF
DNA: TGTGCCAGCAGAAAACTCCGGGACAGCTCTCTTGAAGCTTTCTTT
V: TRBV6-1
J: TRBJ1-1
size: .
D: TRBD1

CDR3: CASGLGAGGVVVGYGYTF
DNA: TGTGCTAGTGGTTTGGGGGCAGGGGGCGTTGTGGTTGGGTATGGCTACACCTTC
V: TRBV12-5
J: TRBJ1-2
size: .
D: TRBD1

CDR3: CASSPITGQHQPQHF
DNA: TGTGCCAGTAGTCCAATCACAGGTCAGCACCAGCCCCAGCATTTT
V: TRBV19
J: TRBJ1-5
size: .
D: .